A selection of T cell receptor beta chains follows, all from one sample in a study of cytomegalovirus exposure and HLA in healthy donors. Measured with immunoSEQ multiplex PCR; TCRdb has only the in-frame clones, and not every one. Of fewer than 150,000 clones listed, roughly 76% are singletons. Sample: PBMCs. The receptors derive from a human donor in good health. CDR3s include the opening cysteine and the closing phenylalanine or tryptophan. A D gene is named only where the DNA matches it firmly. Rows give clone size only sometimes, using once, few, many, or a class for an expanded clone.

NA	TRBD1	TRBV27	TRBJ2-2	TGTGCCAGCAGTCCTGGACAGGTCAGCGCGAACACCGGGGAGCTGTTTTTT	CASSPGQVSANTGELFF
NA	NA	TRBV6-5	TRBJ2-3	TGTGCCAGCAGTTACTCGTCGACGGGGAGCACAGATACGCAGTATTTT	CASSYSSTGSTDTQYF
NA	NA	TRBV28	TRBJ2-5	TGTGCCAGCAGCCACCCTGGATGGGGCGCGGTGTTAGAGACCCAGTACTTC	CASSHPGWGAVLETQYF
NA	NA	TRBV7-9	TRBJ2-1	TGTGCCAGCAAGTTTCTCAGCTCCTACAATGAGCAGTTCTTC	CASKFLSSYNEQFF
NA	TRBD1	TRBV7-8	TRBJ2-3	TGTGCCGGAACAAACAGGGGTGTGAGTTACACAGATACGCAGTATTTT	CAGTNRGVSYTDTQYF
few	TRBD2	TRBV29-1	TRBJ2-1	TGCAGCGCCCAGCGGGAGCTCCCCTACAATGAGCAGTTCTTC	CSAQRELPYNEQFF
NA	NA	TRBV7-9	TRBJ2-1	TGTGCCAGCAGCTTAGTTCGGGGGGCGATTACCAATGAGCAGTTCTTC	CASSLVRGAITNEQFF
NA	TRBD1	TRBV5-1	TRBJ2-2	TGCGCCAGCAGCTTGGGACAGGGAGCCGGGGAGCTGTTTTTT	CASSLGQGAGELFF
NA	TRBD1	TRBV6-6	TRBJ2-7	TGTGCCAGCAGTTACTCTCCGGGACAGGGCTACGAGCAGTACTTC	CASSYSPGQGYEQYF
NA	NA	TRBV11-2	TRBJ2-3	TGTGCCAGCAGCCGATTGGTGAGGAGGAGGGGAGAAGATACGCAGTATTTT	CASSRLVRRRGEDTQYF
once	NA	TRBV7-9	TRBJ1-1	TGTGCCAGCGGGAGGAACACTGAAGCTTTCTTT	CASGRNTEAFF
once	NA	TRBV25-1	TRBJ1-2	TGTGCCAGCAGTGTGGAGGGGATCAGCTATGGCTACACCTTC	CASSVEGISYGYTF
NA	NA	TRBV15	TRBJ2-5	TGTGCCACCAGCAGAGACTACACCGGGGTGGATGAGACCCAGTACTTC	CATSRDYTGVDETQYF
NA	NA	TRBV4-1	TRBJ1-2	TGCGCCAGCAGCCAACTACAGCCGGGAATCTATGGCTACACCTTC	CASSQLQPGIYGYTF
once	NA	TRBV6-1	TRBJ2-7	TGTGCCAGCAGTGGACAACTGAGCTCCTACGAGCAGTACTTC	CASSGQLSSYEQYF
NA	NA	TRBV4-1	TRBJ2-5	TGCGCCAGCAGCCAAGAATCCCCGGGAGAGACCCAGTACTTC	CASSQESPGETQYF
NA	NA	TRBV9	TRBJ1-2	TGTGCCAGCAGCGTCGGACAGCCAAGCTATGGCTACACCTTC	CASSVGQPSYGYTF
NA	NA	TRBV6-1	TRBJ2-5	TGTGCCAGCAGCACCACAGGGATTCAAGAGACCCAGTACTTC	CASSTTGIQETQYF
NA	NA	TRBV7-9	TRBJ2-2	TGTGCCAGCAGCTTCCCTGGAGACACCGGGGAGCTGTTTTTT	CASSFPGDTGELFF
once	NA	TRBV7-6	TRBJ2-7	TGTGCCAGCAGGGGAGATGGGAACTACGAGCAGTACTTC	CASRGDGNYEQYF
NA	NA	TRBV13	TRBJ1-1	TGTGCCAGCAGCACCGTATTAGCTGAAGCTTTCTTT	CASSTVLAEAFF
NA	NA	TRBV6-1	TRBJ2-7	TGTGCCAGCACCGGAACTAGTTTCGAGCAGTACTTC	CASTGTSFEQYF
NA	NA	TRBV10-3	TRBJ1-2	TGTGCCATCAGTGAGGATAACAGGGCTGGCTACACCTTC	CAISEDNRAGYTF
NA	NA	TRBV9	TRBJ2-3	TGTGCCAGCAGCGTAGGGAGTCAGGGGATGGGAGATACGCAGTATTTT	CASSVGSQGMGDTQYF
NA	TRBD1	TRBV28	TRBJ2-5	TGTGCCAGCAGTTCGGGACAGCAAGAGACCCAGTACTTC	CASSSGQQETQYF
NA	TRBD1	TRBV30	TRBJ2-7	TGTGCCTGGAGTGTATTAAGGGGGCGGTTTCGCTACGAGCAGTACTTC	CAWSVLRGRFRYEQYF
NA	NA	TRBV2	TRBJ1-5	TGTGCCAGCAAGAAAAGTGACAGCGACAATCAGCCCCAGCATTTT	CASKKSDSDNQPQHF
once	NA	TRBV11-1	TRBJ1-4	TGTGCCAGCAGCAGACGGACAGCCGGGGGGGAAAAACTGTTTTTT	CASSRRTAGGEKLFF
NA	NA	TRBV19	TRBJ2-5	TGTGCCAGTAGTCCGAGACAGGAACAAGAGACCCAGTACTTC	CASSPRQEQETQYF